The clone carrying this T cell receptor beta chain was observed many times. Its cognate antigen is unknown. The junction departs from germline at one end; a sequencing error may be responsible. The data were produced by immunoSEQ multiplex PCR, yet TCRdb's version contains in-frame clones alone and is incomplete. The table has around 190,000 clones, roughly 88% seen once. This specimen comes from a study of cytomegalovirus exposure and HLA in healthy donors. General study results and limits: In vitro checks showed that three CMV-associated chains really do target CMV antigens.

The CDR3 spans 15 residues. Germline CDR1 reads MNHNS; CDR2 reads SASEGT. This receptor was obtained from a young woman in good health and CMV-seronegative. Input material: PBMCs. This rearrangement joins TRBV6-1 to TRBJ1-2; perhaps TRBD1 as D (5 bases). The CDR3 nucleotides read TGTGCCAGCAGGGAAGGGGCCTTTATGAACTATGGCTACACCTTC. Protein product: CASREGAFMNYGYTF.